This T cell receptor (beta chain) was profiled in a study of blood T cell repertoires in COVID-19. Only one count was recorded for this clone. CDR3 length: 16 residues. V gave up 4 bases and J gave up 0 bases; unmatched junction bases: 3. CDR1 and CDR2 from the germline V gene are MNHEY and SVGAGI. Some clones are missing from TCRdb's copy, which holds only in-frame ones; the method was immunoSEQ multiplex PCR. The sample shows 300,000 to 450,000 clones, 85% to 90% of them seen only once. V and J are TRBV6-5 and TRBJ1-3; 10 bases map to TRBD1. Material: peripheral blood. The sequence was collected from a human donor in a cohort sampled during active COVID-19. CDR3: CASSSRDRGSGNTIYF. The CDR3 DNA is TGTGCCAGCAGTTCCCGGGACAGGGGCTCTGGAAACACCATATATTTT.